This T cell receptor beta chain was profiled in a study of response to subunit inactivated influenza vaccine. Whole-study results and caveats: Authors suggested seasonal influenza vaccinations each recruit few new T cells.

TCRdb recomputed calls from the RT-PCR reads with MiXCR, one row per CDR3 protein. The sample includes more than 150,000 distinct CDR3 sequences, 9.5% to 12% of them seen just once. Only a few counts were recorded for this clonotype. Its antigen is not known. Trimming shortened V by 0 bases and J by 6 bases, and 9 bases separated the two germline ends. The CDR3 contains 14 residues. Germline CDR1 is MGHRA and CDR2 is YSYEKL. The sample consisted of CD8+ T cells sorted from PBMCs, taken less than 25 months after vaccination. This chain uses TRBV4-1 with TRBJ2-1; unclear D gene. This clonotype was sampled from a man in his fifties or sixties who received an inactivated influenza vaccine. CDR3 DNA sequence: TGCGCCAGCAGCCAAGACTGGCGTCCCAATGAGCAGTTCTTC. Residues: CASSQDWRPNEQFF.